This T cell receptor beta chain was recorded in a study of cytomegalovirus exposure and HLA in healthy donors. Study outcomes and limitations: What a later analysis showed was that several of the most significant clusters appeared linked to common viral pathogens. A later analysis reportedly found fewer N-insertions in an Asian-associated ancestry cluster than the roughly 670-donor mean.

Per germline, CDR1 MNHEY and CDR2 SMNVEV (reference sequence). J gave up 2 bases and V 5 bases, and 5 bases lay outside the gene matches. CDR3 length: 14 residues. Concerning this clone itself: Its specificity is unknown.

This PCR relied on a set of 60 Vbeta primers and 13 Jbeta primers. Sequenced by immunoSEQ multiplex PCR; TCRdb stores in-frame clones only, minus some. The sample contains approximately 110,000 clones, roughly 69% of which appear only once. The TCR was taken from a middle-aged man in good health and CMV-seropositive. The chain has TRBV27 and TRBJ1-2, with 7 bases matching TRBD1. The sequencing sample was made of PBMCs. CDR3 sequence: CASSGIQGNYGYTF. The DNA of the CDR3 is TGTGCCAGCAGTGGGATACAGGGGAACTATGGCTACACCTTC.